Only one count was recorded for the clone carrying this T cell receptor (beta chain). The germline V gene has CDR1 SGHDT and CDR2 YYEEEE. The CDR3 totals 23 residues. With V trimmed by 1 base and J by 2 bases, 29 bases remained unmatched. This specimen comes from a study of prognosis after radiotherapy for stage I lung cancer. Multiplex PCR in two rounds served to amplify TCR beta CDR3 from genomic DNA. Every TRBV and TRBJ gene had its own specific primer in first-round PCR. TCRdb independently ran MiXCR on the multiplex PCR reads; one entry per CDR3 protein. The table shows about 51,000 distinct CDR3 sequences, with less than 45% occurring only once.

This sequence was found in a donor aged 50 or older with non-small cell lung cancer. The material was PBMCs, obtained before or after stereotactic body radiation therapy (not recorded which). This chain joins TRBV5-6 and TRBJ2-7; 8 bases align to TRBD2. The CDR3 region has the DNA TGTGCCAGCAGCTTGTATATAGGGGGGGCGGCCCCCCTCGGACTTAGCGGGACCTACGAGCAGTACTTC. Protein: CASSLYIGGAAPLGLSGTYEQYF.